What follows are 30 T cell receptor beta chains derived from one specimen sequenced in a study of shared clonotypes between healthy human individuals. Data came from immunoSEQ multiplex PCR; TCRdb stores just in-frame clones and leaves some out. The data show approximately 500,000 clones, with about 95% seen just once and 0.055% to 0.075% held by the top ten. Source material: naive CD4+ T cells sorted from blood. The subset here: CD45RA+ positively selected. These receptors were collected from a woman in her 30s in good health.

The genes are TRBV6-5 and TRBJ2-3; D possibly corresponds to TRBD2 (5 bases). Germline loops: CDR1 MNHEY, CDR2 SVGAGI. The CDR3 consists of 14 residues. V shed 2 bases and J shed 4 bases, with 10 bases lying between them. CDR3 sequence reads: CASSYLGGPDTQYF. The CDR3 DNA sequence: TGTGCCAGCAGTTACCTGGGCGGGCCAGATACGCAGTATTTT.

This chain links TRBV9 with TRBJ2-5; 9 bases align to TRBD1. Germline V gene lookup returns CDR1 SGDLS and CDR2 YYNGEE. V lost 3 bases, J lost 5 bases, and 8 bases stayed unmatched. This CDR3 has 15 residues. In DNA form, the CDR3 reads TGTGCCAGCAGCGCCCGGGACAGGGCGTGGGAGACCCAGTACTTC. Protein product: CASSARDRAWETQYF.

This chain joins TRBV11-2 and TRBJ1-1; the match to TRBD1 covers 10 bases. CDR3 length: 16 amino acids. Looked up from germline, CDR1 is SGHAT and CDR2 is FQNNGV. Trimming took 4 bases from V and 3 from J; bases not matched to a gene: 8. In DNA form, the CDR3 reads TGTGCCAGCAGCTCAAAGGGACAGGGGTACGACACTGAAGCTTTCTTT. Encoded protein: CASSSKGQGYDTEAFF.

The chain carries TRBV6-5 and TRBJ2-2; D is unclear. This CDR3 spans 15 amino acids. Trimming removed 5 bases at V and 4 bases at J, with 14 bases between. CDR1 is MNHEY, CDR2 SVGAGI, per germline. In DNA, the CDR3 is TGTGCCAGCAGTGGCCAGACAAAGGGCACCGGGGAGCTGTTTTTT. Translating it yields CASSGQTKGTGELFF.

The DNA for the CDR3 is TGTGCCAGCCTAAGACTAGCGGGAAAACAAGAGACCCAGTACTTC. It translates to CASLRLAGKQETQYF. The V call is TRBV6-1, the J call TRBJ2-5; 11 bases line up with TRBD2. Trimming cost V 8 bases and J 2 bases; bases outside gene matches: 7. Germline loops: CDR1 MNHNS, CDR2 SASEGT. The CDR3 contains 15 residues.

The chain combines TRBV28 with TRBJ2-2, with D hard to call. Germline CDR1 reads MDHEN; CDR2 reads SYDVKM. The CDR3 has 13 amino acids. V dropped 5 bases and J dropped 8 bases, with 12 bases sitting between them. The DNA for the CDR3 is TGTGCCAGCAGTGTCCAGCCTGAGGGGGAGCTGTTTTTT. As protein: CASSVQPEGELFF.

V and J are TRBV29-1 and TRBJ2-7; unclear D gene. The CDR3 is 12 residues long. Trimming shortened V by 4 bases and J by 3 bases, and 10 bases separated the two germline ends. Germline V lookup: CDR1 SQVTM, CDR2 ANQGSEA. The CDR3 nucleotides are TGCAGCGTTGTTACGGCTGACTACGAGCAGTACTTC. Translated: CSVVTADYEQYF.

The J gene is TRBJ2-7, the V gene TRBV10-2; weak D call: TRBD1 (5 bases). CDR1 is WSHSY and CDR2 is SAAADI in the germline V gene. The CDR3 runs to 14 residues. V lost 5 bases to trimming and J lost 4 bases, with 15 bases between them. This CDR3 is CASSIQQVGYEQYF. For the CDR3, the DNA is TGCGCCAGCAGTATTCAACAGGTGGGTTACGAGCAGTACTTC.

The rearrangement uses TRBV28 and TRBJ2-6, with D uncertain. Germline CDR1 MDHEN, CDR2 SYDVKM. The CDR3 is 17 residues long. The V gene lost 2 bases and the J gene lost 2 bases, with 13 bases spanning the gap. This chain's CDR3 is CASSLKYSGPGANVLTF. The DNA for the CDR3 is TGTGCCAGCAGTTTAAAATACTCCGGGCCTGGGGCCAACGTCCTGACTTTC.

The rearrangement joins TRBV5-1 to TRBJ2-1; 8 nucleotides match TRBD2. CDR3 length: 15 residues. V lost 0 bases, J lost 8 bases, and 7 bases stayed unmatched. From germline, CDR1 is SGHRS and CDR2 YFSETQ. In DNA, the CDR3 is TGCGCCAGCAGCTTGGGTAGCGGGATATACGATGAGCAGTTCTTC. Translation gives CASSLGSGIYDEQFF. Full variable domain (remainder filled in from reference TRBV5-1 and TRBJ2-1): KAGVTQTPRYLIKTRGQQVTLSCSPISGHRSVSWYQQTPGQGLQFLFEYFSETQRNKGNFPGRFSGRQFSNSRSEMNVSTLELGDSALYLCASSLGSGIYDEQFFGPGTRLTVL.

The genes are TRBV6-6 and TRBJ2-7; tentatively, D is TRBD1 or TRBD2 (5 bases each). The germline CDR1 and CDR2 sequences are MNHNY and SVGAGI (reference sequence). The CDR3 contains 15 residues. The V and J ends lost 6 bases and 2 bases respectively, with 17 bases between them. CDR3 region: CASSHPGRPTYEQYF. The CDR3 bases are TGTGCCAGCAGCCACCCGGGACGCCCGACCTACGAGCAGTACTTC.

The chain carries TRBV27 and TRBJ2-3, with D unresolved. Trimming pared 2 bases from V and 1 base from J, leaving 16 bases between. The V gene's germline CDR1 is MNHEY and CDR2 SMNVEV (reference sequence). CDR3 size: 17 residues. The CDR3 DNA reads as TGTGCCAGCAGTTTAATCCTGATTAGGGATGGCACAGATACGCAGTATTTT. Amino acids: CASSLILIRDGTDTQYF.

The genes are TRBV28 and TRBJ1-2; D is perhaps TRBD1 (6 bases). V lost 2 bases, J lost 5 bases, and 12 bases lay in between. The CDR3 runs 14 residues. Germline lookup yields CDR1 MDHEN and CDR2 SYDVKM. CDR3 sequence (DNA): TGTGCCAGCAGTTTAGGTGGGGGCAAGTATGGCTACACCTTC. Its protein product is CASSLGGGKYGYTF.

V and J are TRBV5-4 and TRBJ2-1, with TRBD2 matching 11 bases. J gave up 6 bases and V 4 bases, and 6 bases lay outside the gene matches. This CDR3 region has 15 residues. Germline CDR1 SGHNT, CDR2 YYREEE (reference sequence). CDR3 region: CASSDGTSGFNEQFF. CDR3 DNA: TGTGCCAGCAGCGACGGGACTAGCGGATTCAATGAGCAGTTCTTC.

The V call is TRBV18, the J call TRBJ2-7; the match to TRBD2 covers 7 bases. The CDR3 is 14 amino acids. CDR1 is KGHSH and CDR2 is LQKENI in the germline V gene. Trimming at V came to 3 bases and at J to 6 bases, leaving 8 bases not matched to a gene. The CDR3 DNA follows: TGTGCCAGCTCACCGGGGGGGTCTTTTCCCGAGCAGTACTTC. Translated: CASSPGGSFPEQYF.

This clone was picked up one time. The chain recombines TRBV28 with TRBJ2-3; either TRBD1 or TRBD2 may supply D (5 bases each). The CDR3 sequence is 14 residues long. Trimming pared 3 bases from V and 10 bases from J, leaving 17 bases between. CDR1 is MDHEN and CDR2 is SYDVKM in the germline V gene. The CDR3 protein is CASSLGPFKVAQYF. The CDR3 coding sequence is TGTGCCAGCAGTTTGGGACCCTTTAAAGTAGCGCAGTATTTT.

The genes are TRBV5-1 and TRBJ1-1; D might be TRBD1 (6 bases). The length of the CDR3 is 13 residues. The germline gives CDR1 SGHRS, CDR2 YFSETQ. V lost 0 bases to trimming and J lost 8 bases, with 11 bases between them. CDR3 protein: CASSLAQGGEAFF. The CDR3 bases are TGCGCCAGCAGCTTGGCACAGGGAGGGGAAGCTTTCTTT.

This sequence joins TRBV15 and TRBJ1-5; 9 positions match TRBD1. V was pared by 3 bases and J by 2 bases, with 5 bases of the junction left unmatched. Germline loops: CDR1 LNHNV, CDR2 YYDKDF (reference sequence). The length of the CDR3 is 16 residues. The CDR3 protein is CATSRIQGAGNQPQHF. The DNA of the CDR3 is TGTGCCACCAGCAGGATACAGGGGGCCGGCAATCAGCCCCAGCATTTT.

The rearrangement links TRBV10-2 to TRBJ1-2; TRBD1 might be the D (5 bases). The V end was cut by 2 bases, the J end by 7 bases, with 20 bases between. This CDR3 has 16 amino acids. Per the germline V gene, CDR1 is WSHSY and CDR2 is SAAADI. The CDR3 region has the DNA TGCGCCAGCAGTGAGAGGGCCCTCGGGGGGAGGGGTGGCTACACCTTC. This encodes CASSERALGGRGGYTF.

The V call is TRBV27, the J call TRBJ2-2; 14 nucleotides agree with TRBD2. V lost 6 bases to trimming and J lost 4 bases; unmatched junction nucleotides: 7. Germline V gives CDR1 MNHEY, CDR2 SMNVEV (reference sequence). The CDR3 runs to 17 residues. In nucleotides, the CDR3 is TGTGCCAGCAGACGACTAGCGGGAGGGCCGGGCACCGGGGAGCTGTTTTTT. It yields the protein CASRRLAGGPGTGELFF.

The chain carries TRBV4-1 and TRBJ2-2, with 9 bases lining up with TRBD1. J was trimmed by 2 bases and V by 5 bases; bases with no gene match: 3. The CDR3 length is 15 residues. Germline V gene lookup returns CDR1 MGHRA and CDR2 YSYEKL. CDR3 nucleotides: TGCGCCAGCAGCTCGGGACAGGGAAACACCGGGGAGCTGTTTTTT. Translating it yields CASSSGQGNTGELFF.

The chain employs TRBV4-1 and TRBJ1-4; no reliable D call. This CDR3 region has 15 residues. V lost 5 bases and J lost 5, with 15 bases in between. CDR1 and CDR2 (germline): MGHRA, YSYEKL. The chain's CDR3 is CASSVAPARNEKLFF. CDR3 nucleotide sequence: TGCGCCAGCAGCGTAGCCCCCGCGCGGAATGAAAAACTGTTTTTT.

This chain joins TRBV2 and TRBJ2-1, with D perhaps TRBD1 or TRBD2 (5 bases each). Germline values: CDR1 SNHLY, CDR2 FYNNEI. V was shortened by 6 bases and J by 1 base, with 10 bases between the two germline ends. This CDR3 region has 14 residues. CDR3 nucleotides: TGTGCCAGCAGAGGGACCACATCCTACAATGAGCAGTTCTTC. This codes for CASRGTTSYNEQFF.

The V call is TRBV28, the J call TRBJ1-2; D is ambiguous. Trimming pared 3 bases from V and 7 bases from J, leaving 18 bases between. Germline loops: CDR1 MDHEN, CDR2 SYDVKM. The CDR3 sequence is 15 residues long. CDR3 DNA: TGTGCCAGCAGTTTTTCCACCGGGGAGGTGGGTGGCTACACCTTC. Its protein is CASSFSTGEVGGYTF.

The chain couples TRBV29-1 to TRBJ2-1, with D unclear. Trimming took 4 bases from V and 6 from J, leaving 16 bases between them. CDR3 length: 14 amino acids. Germline values: CDR1 SQVTM, CDR2 ANQGSEA. Written as DNA, the CDR3 is TGCAGCGTTGCTGCCAGGCTGGTGGGCAATGAGCAGTTCTTC. Translated, it gives CSVAARLVGNEQFF.

V is TRBV25-1 and J is TRBJ2-7; 8 nucleotides agree with TRBD1. The CDR3 covers 12 residues. V lost 6 bases, J lost 6 bases, and 4 bases stayed unmatched. Germline CDR1 MGHDK, CDR2 SYGVNS. This chain's CDR3 is CASSRGTGEQYF. The CDR3 DNA reads as TGTGCCAGCAGCAGGGGGACAGGCGAGCAGTACTTC.

The chain employs TRBV27 and TRBJ1-5; no reliable D call. The CDR3 runs to 13 residues. Deletions cut 8 bases from V and 7 bases from J, with 15 bases between. CDR1 is MNHEY, CDR2 SMNVEV, per germline (reference sequence). The DNA of the CDR3 is TGTGCCAGCGCCAGGACTGCGCACCAGCCCCAGCATTTT. This sequence encodes CASARTAHQPQHF.

V and J are TRBV10-3 and TRBJ2-1, with no clear D. CDR1 is ENHRY and CDR2 is SYGVKD in the germline V gene. Trimming stripped 2 bases from V and 8 bases from J, with 16 bases between. The CDR3 loop spans 15 amino acids. The CDR3 region is CAISEGLERGHEQFF. In DNA form, the CDR3 reads TGTGCCATCAGTGAGGGGCTAGAGAGAGGTCATGAGCAGTTCTTC.

With respect to this clone: Other DNA sequences in the same sample also yield this CDR3. This sequence joins TRBV28 and TRBJ2-7; no clear D. This CDR3 has 13 residues. Germline-derived CDR1 and CDR2 are MDHEN and SYDVKM. The V end lost 3 bases, the J end lost 1 base, and 7 bases lay between the germline ends. The CDR3 DNA follows: TGTGCCAGCAGTTTCAGGCGGTCCTACGAGCAGTACTTC. Translated: CASSFRRSYEQYF.

This clone appeared a single time. CDR3 protein: CASSSSGSTDTQYF. The CDR3 coding sequence is TGTGCCAGTAGTAGCAGCGGGAGCACAGATACGCAGTATTTT. This chain links TRBV19 with TRBJ2-3; tentatively, D is TRBD2 (6 bases). Germline CDR1 and CDR2: LNHDA and SQIVND (reference sequence). V gave up 4 bases and J gave up 0 bases, with 8 bases separating them. This CDR3 is built from 14 residues.